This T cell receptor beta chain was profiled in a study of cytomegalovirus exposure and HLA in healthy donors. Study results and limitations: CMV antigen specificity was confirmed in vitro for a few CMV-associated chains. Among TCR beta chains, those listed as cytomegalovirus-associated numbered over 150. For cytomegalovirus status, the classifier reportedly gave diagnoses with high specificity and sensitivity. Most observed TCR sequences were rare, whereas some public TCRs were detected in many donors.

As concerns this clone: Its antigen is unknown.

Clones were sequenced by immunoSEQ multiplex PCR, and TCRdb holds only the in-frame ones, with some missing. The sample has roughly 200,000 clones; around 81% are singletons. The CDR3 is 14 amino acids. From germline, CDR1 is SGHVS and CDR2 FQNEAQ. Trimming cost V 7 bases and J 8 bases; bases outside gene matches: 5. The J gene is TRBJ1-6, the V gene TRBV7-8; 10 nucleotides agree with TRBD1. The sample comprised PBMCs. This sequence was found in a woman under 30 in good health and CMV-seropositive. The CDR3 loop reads CASNSGTGDSPLHF. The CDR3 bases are TGTGCCAGCAACTCCGGGACAGGGGATTCACCCCTCCACTTT.